A single TCR beta chain is shown here with its context. What it binds is not known. These data are taken from a study of cytomegalovirus exposure and HLA in healthy donors. CDR3 size: 15 residues. Germline V CDR1 and CDR2: SGHVS, FNYEAQ. The V and J ends lost 4 bases and 4 bases, in that order; junction bases with no gene match: 5. Points from the study as a whole: Earlier analysis yielded a pattern in which most TCR beta V segments were productive about 90% or about 30% of the time. The authors judged a highly shared variant cluster likely a sequencing artifact.

The PCR used 60 Vbeta and 13 Jbeta primers. This table comes from immunoSEQ multiplex PCR, and its TCRdb copy is limited to in-frame clones, with some not included. The top ten hold 9.7% of the sample, which has tens of thousands of clones, around 80% seen once. This TCR came from a man in his forties or fifties in good health and CMV-seronegative. V gene TRBV7-6 combines with J gene TRBJ1-3, with 9 positions matching TRBD1. The sequenced sample was PBMCs. The chain's CDR3 is CASSSRTGVGNTIYF. CDR3 in DNA: TGTGCCAGCAGCTCGCGGACAGGGGTAGGAAACACCATATATTTT. Drawing the rest from reference TRBV7-6 and TRBJ1-3, the complete variable domain is GAGVSQSPRYKVTKRGQDVALRCDPISGHVSLYWYRQALGQGPEFLTYFNYEAQQDKSGLPNDRFSAERPEGSISTLTIQRTEQRDSAMYRCASSSRTGVGNTIYFGEGSWLTVV.